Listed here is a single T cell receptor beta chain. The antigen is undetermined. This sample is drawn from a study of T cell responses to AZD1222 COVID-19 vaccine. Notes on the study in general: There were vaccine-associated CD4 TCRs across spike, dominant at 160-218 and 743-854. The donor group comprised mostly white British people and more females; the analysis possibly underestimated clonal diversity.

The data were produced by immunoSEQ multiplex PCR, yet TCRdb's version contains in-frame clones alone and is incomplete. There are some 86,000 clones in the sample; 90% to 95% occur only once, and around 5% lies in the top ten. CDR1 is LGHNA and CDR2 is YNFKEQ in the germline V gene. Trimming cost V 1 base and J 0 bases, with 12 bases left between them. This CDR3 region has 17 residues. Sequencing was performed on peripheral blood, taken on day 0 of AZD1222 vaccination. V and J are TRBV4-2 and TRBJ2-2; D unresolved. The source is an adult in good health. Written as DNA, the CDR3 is TGTGCCAGCAGCCAAGCAATCGGCCAGACGAACACCGGGGAGCTGTTTTTT. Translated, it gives CASSQAIGQTNTGELFF.